The rows below give T cell receptor beta chains drawn from one sample of a study of cytotoxic CD8 clonotypes in ibrutinib-treated CLL. The table came from immunoSEQ multiplex PCR; TCRdb's copy has only in-frame clones and leaves some out. The data show roughly 220,000 clones, with 79% seen just once and 9.5% to 12% held by the top ten. This sample comprised PBMCs, obtained after 12 months of ibrutinib treatment. Receptor source: a human donor with chronic lymphocytic leukemia. Each CDR3 is given with its conserved first and last residue. Fields, in order: V gene, clone size, J gene, D gene, CDR3 protein, CDR3 DNA. D genes are given only for firm matches. Size tells how often a clone was seen (once, few, many) or the class of an expanded clone, and some rows leave it out.

>TRBV2|many|TRBJ1-5|TRBD1
CASRPTGVDQPQHF
TGTGCCAGCAGACCTACAGGGGTCGATCAGCCCCAGCATTTT
>TRBV7-2|.|TRBJ2-1|.
CASSFFPSEQFF
TGTGCCAGCAGCTTCTTCCCTAGCGAGCAGTTCTTC
>TRBV28|many|TRBJ2-5|.
CASSLRLRWETQYF
TGTGCCAGCAGTTTACGCCTGAGGTGGGAGACCCAGTACTTC
>TRBV7-7|once|TRBJ2-2|.
CASSLGTLTGELFF
TGTGCTAGCAGCTTAGGGACACTCACCGGGGAGCTGTTTTTT
>TRBV7-8|.|TRBJ2-5|.
CASSLEGATEETQYF
TGTGCCAGCAGCTTAGAAGGGGCAACAGAAGAGACCCAGTACTTC
>TRBV27|.|TRBJ2-5|.
CASSLSWGLGQETQYF
TGTGCCAGCAGTTTATCGTGGGGGCTAGGCCAAGAGACCCAGTACTTC
>TRBV19|.|TRBJ1-2|.
CATSGRIYGYTF
TGTGCCACCTCGGGACGGATCTATGGCTACACCTTC
>TRBV7-9|.|TRBJ2-3|.
CASSFAGAGDTQYF
TGTGCCAGCAGCTTTGCAGGGGCTGGGGATACGCAGTATTTT
>TRBV4-1|.|TRBJ2-7|TRBD1
CASSQDLQGGEQYF
TGCGCCAGCAGCCAAGATTTACAGGGGGGCGAGCAGTACTTC
>TRBV5-4|few|TRBJ1-1|TRBD1
CASTRTGGSSEAFF
TGTGCCAGCACCCGGACAGGCGGATCATCTGAAGCTTTCTTT
>TRBV6-1|once|TRBJ2-7|.
CASRTGMNYEQYF
TGTGCCAGCAGAACCGGGATGAACTACGAGCAGTACTTC
>TRBV14|once|TRBJ2-7|TRBD2
CASSHGLAGVTSYEQYF
TGTGCCAGCAGCCACGGACTAGCGGGAGTTACCTCCTACGAGCAGTACTTC
>TRBV4-1|.|TRBJ1-5|.
CASSQGGGGISNQPQHF
TGCGCCAGCAGCCAAGGAGGAGGGGGTATAAGCAATCAGCCCCAGCATTTT
>TRBV9|.|TRBJ2-2|TRBD1
CASSAGQVTGELFF
TGTGCCAGCAGCGCGGGACAGGTCACCGGGGAGCTGTTTTTT
>TRBV30|.|TRBJ1-1|.
CAWGRVVDTEAFF
TGTGCCTGGGGCAGGGTGGTGGACACTGAAGCTTTCTTT
>TRBV27|few|TRBJ1-2|.
CASSLTMNYGYTF
TGTGCCAGCAGCTTGACAATGAACTATGGCTACACCTTC
>TRBV4-2|.|TRBJ2-5|.
CASSQGSLLQETQYF
TGTGCCAGCAGCCAAGGAAGCCTTCTCCAAGAGACCCAGTACTTC
>TRBV28|.|TRBJ1-1|TRBD1
CASRGPGQGSNEAFF
TGTGCCAGCAGGGGCCCGGGACAGGGTTCCAATGAAGCTTTCTTT
>TRBV7-2|once|TRBJ2-3|.
CASSLDASRPADTQYF
TGTGCCAGCAGCTTAGATGCTAGTCGACCAGCAGATACGCAGTATTTT
>TRBV6-5|.|TRBJ1-1|TRBD1
CASRLGTGVLNAFF
TGTGCCAGCAGACTAGGGACAGGGGTACTGAATGCTTTCTTT
>TRBV6-1|.|TRBJ1-2|.
CASSEPYHYGYTF
TGTGCCAGCAGTGAACCCTACCACTATGGCTACACCTTC
>TRBV30|.|TRBJ2-6|.
CAWSVLGDILTF
TGTGCCTGGAGTGTATTGGGGGACATCCTGACTTTC
>TRBV30|few|TRBJ1-3|.
CAAFSGNTIYF
TGTGCTGCTTTCTCTGGAAACACCATATATTTT
>TRBV30|.|TRBJ1-5|.
CAWSVRGNQPQHF
TGTGCCTGGAGTGTTCGAGGCAATCAGCCCCAGCATTTT
>TRBV18|.|TRBJ1-3|TRBD1
CASSPKAGQRNTIYF
TGTGCCAGCTCACCAAAAGCGGGACAGCGGAACACCATATATTTT
>TRBV5-4|.|TRBJ2-7|.
CASSLDRQLNSYEQYF
TGTGCCAGCAGCTTGGATAGACAGCTTAACTCCTACGAGCAGTACTTC
>TRBV7-6|once|TRBJ2-3|.
CASSLGGTSTDTQYF
TGTGCCAGCAGCTTAGGGGGGACTAGCACAGATACGCAGTATTTT
>TRBV7-8|.|TRBJ2-7|TRBD2
CASSLRGGEGSEQYF
TGTGCCAGCAGCTTACGGGGAGGGGAAGGTTCCGAGCAGTACTTC
>TRBV5-4|.|TRBJ2-7|TRBD2
CASSPGLAGLPSYEQYF
TGTGCCAGCAGCCCGGGACTAGCGGGGTTGCCCTCCTACGAGCAGTACTTC
>TRBV19|.|TRBJ1-1|TRBD1
CASSIGARGRTEAFF
TGTGCCAGTAGTATAGGGGCGAGGGGGCGGACTGAAGCTTTCTTT
>TRBV6-1|.|TRBJ2-1|.
CAVGTDGGIGFF
TGTGCCGTAGGGACAGACGGGGGGATTGGGTTCTTC
>TRBV28|.|TRBJ2-7|TRBD1
CASSTWGQRTYEQYF
TGTGCCAGCAGCACCTGGGGACAGCGAACCTACGAGCAGTACTTC
>TRBV6-1|once|TRBJ2-2|.
CASSERLAVITGELFF
TGTGCCAGCAGTGAACGTCTAGCCGTTATCACCGGGGAGCTGTTTTTT
>TRBV5-1|.|TRBJ1-3|.
CASSFELSGNTIYF
TGCGCCAGCAGCTTTGAGCTATCTGGAAACACCATATATTTT
>TRBV23-1|.|TRBJ1-1|TRBD1
CASSQSEDLDRAAFF
TGCGCCAGCAGTCAATCGGAGGACTTAGACAGGGCAGCTTTCTTT
>TRBV19|.|TRBJ1-2|.
CASSIGSSYGYTF
TGTGCCAGTAGTATCGGCAGCTCTTATGGCTACACCTTC
>TRBV5-6|.|TRBJ2-2|.
CASSRTVTNTGELFF
TGTGCCAGCTCTCGGACAGTCACGAACACCGGGGAGCTGTTTTTT
>TRBV6-5|.|TRBJ2-2|.
CASTGGTGELFF
TGTGCCAGCACCGGGGGCACCGGGGAGCTGTTTTTT
>TRBV27|.|TRBJ2-2|TRBD2
CASSLFLAGGELFF
TGTGCCAGCAGTTTATTCCTAGCGGGCGGGGAGCTGTTTTTT
>TRBV6-6|.|TRBJ1-1|TRBD1
CASSYLGTGNTEAFF
TGTGCCAGCAGTTACCTTGGGACAGGGAACACTGAAGCTTTCTTT
>TRBV9|.|TRBJ2-3|.
CASSVATGRTDTQYF
TGTGCCAGCAGCGTAGCTACAGGACGCACAGATACGCAGTATTTT
>TRBV7-9|once|TRBJ2-3|.
CASSLDRADTQYF
TGTGCCAGCAGCCTAGATAGAGCAGATACGCAGTATTTT